This entry lists 30 T cell receptor beta chains sequenced from one sample in a study of cytomegalovirus exposure and HLA in healthy donors. With 60 Vbeta and 13 Jbeta primers, the PCR was carried out. Using immunoSEQ multiplex PCR, the repertoire was profiled, and TCRdb retains in-frame clones only, with some absent. The table shows 150,000 to 200,000 clones, with about 77% occurring only once. Sequencing used PBMCs. These receptors were taken from a female donor in good health and CMV-seronegative.

The V and J genes are TRBV4-2 and TRBJ2-7, with TRBD2 matching 8 bases. V lost 2 bases, J lost 3 bases, and 0 bases stayed unmatched. CDR3 length equals 13 residues. Germline V gives CDR1 LGHNA, CDR2 YNFKEQ. CDR3 nucleotides: TGTGCCAGCAGCCAACTAGCGGGCTACGAGCAGTACTTC. Its translation: CASSQLAGYEQYF.

This clone was observed a handful of times. V gene TRBV19 combines with J gene TRBJ1-4; weak D call: TRBD1 (5 bases). CDR1 is LNHDA and CDR2 is SQIVND in the germline V gene (reference sequence). The length of the CDR3 is 16 residues. V lost 7 bases, J lost 7 bases, and 22 bases lay in between. CDR3 bases: TGTGCCAGTACCGCCTCACGGGGGATCTGGGGTGAAAAACTGTTTTTT. It translates to CASTASRGIWGEKLFF.

The J gene is TRBJ1-2, the V gene TRBV15, with D tentatively TRBD1 (5 bases). CDR1 and CDR2 (germline): LNHNV, YYDKDF (reference sequence). Trimming pared 0 bases from V and 8 bases from J, leaving 16 bases between. This CDR3 comprises 15 residues. CDR3 residues: CATSRERGDIYGYTF. CDR3 bases: TGTGCCACCAGCAGAGAGCGGGGGGATATATACGGCTACACCTTC.

This clone was found a few times. The rearrangement joins TRBV19 to TRBJ1-1; D might be TRBD1 (5 bases). V lost 7 bases and J 4 bases, leaving 16 bases between the germline ends. Germline values: CDR1 LNHDA, CDR2 SQIVND (reference sequence). There are 14 residues in the CDR3. The CDR3 spells CASTFEGAGTEAFF. CDR3 nucleotides: TGTGCCAGTACCTTCGAAGGGGCTGGCACTGAAGCTTTCTTT.

The V gene is TRBV6-4, the J gene TRBJ2-1; 9 nucleotides match TRBD1. From germline, CDR1 is MRHNA and CDR2 SNTAGT. CDR3 length: 16 amino acids. V shed 0 bases and J 7 bases; nucleotides not matched to a gene: 7. The CDR3 nucleotides are TGTGCCAGCAGTGACTCTTACAGGGGGCGCTTAAATGAGCAGTTCTTC. It codes for CASSDSYRGRLNEQFF.

The chain uses TRBV2 and TRBJ2-1, with D possibly TRBD1 on 6 matching bases. Germline V gene sequence: CDR1 SNHLY, CDR2 FYNNEI. V was cut by 5 bases and J by 5 bases, with 13 bases left in between. The CDR3 spans 14 residues. The CDR3 DNA reads as TGTGCCAGCAGTTACAGGGAACTCAACAATGAGCAGTTCTTC. Protein product: CASSYRELNNEQFF.

The rearrangement links TRBV9 to TRBJ1-2; 8 positions match TRBD1. The CDR3 length is 14 residues. Germline values: CDR1 SGDLS, CDR2 YYNGEE. V lost 0 bases and J lost 8; bases outside the gene matches: 6. CDR3 amino acids: CASSVAETGVGYTF. The CDR3 nucleotides are TGTGCCAGCAGCGTAGCTGAGACAGGGGTCGGCTACACCTTC.

The CDR3 is CASRDTRQQYF. The CDR3 coding sequence is TGTGCCAGCCGGGACACCCGCCAACAGTACTTC. The chain recombines TRBV2 with TRBJ2-7; a possible D gene is TRBD1 (6 bases). Between the trimmed V and J ends, which lost 8 bases and 10 bases, there was a span of 15 bases. The CDR3 spans 11 residues. Germline V CDR1 and CDR2: SNHLY, FYNNEI.

The chain is built from TRBV5-1 and TRBJ2-5; D gene unclear. The CDR3 extends over 16 amino acids. CDR1 is SGHRS and CDR2 is YFSETQ in the germline V gene. Trimming shortened V by 0 bases and J by 1 base, and 13 bases separated the two germline ends. The chain's CDR3 is CASSLGGKSAQETQYF. CDR3 nucleotides: TGCGCCAGCAGCTTGGGAGGTAAAAGCGCCCAAGAGACCCAGTACTTC.

The CDR3 DNA reads as TGTGCCAGCAGCTTAGGAATGGGGACTCGACTGTTTTTT. Translated: CASSLGMGTRLFF. The chain recombines TRBV7-2 with TRBJ1-4; D is perhaps TRBD1 (5 bases). Trimming shortened V by 1 base and J by 13 bases, and 13 bases separated the two germline ends. The CDR3 runs 13 residues. CDR1 SGHTA and CDR2 FQGNSA come from the germline V gene.

The genes are TRBV29-1 and TRBJ1-2, with 7 bases identical to TRBD1. V dropped 7 bases and J dropped 2; count of bases not matched to a gene: 10. Germline assignment: CDR1 SQVTM and CDR2 ANQGSEA. The CDR3 contains 14 residues. CDR3 in DNA: TGCAGCGCTACCGGACAGGCCCGAAACTATGGCTACACCTTC. As protein: CSATGQARNYGYTF.

The chain has TRBV6-5 and TRBJ2-1; 8 positions agree with TRBD2. V dropped 0 bases and J dropped 8; count of bases not matched to a gene: 6. Germline V gives CDR1 MNHEY, CDR2 SVGAGI. The CDR3 sequence is 15 residues long. For the CDR3, the DNA is TGTGCCAGCAGTTACTCGTTTAGCGGGACTTATGAGCAGTTCTTC. Translated, it gives CASSYSFSGTYEQFF.

This chain links TRBV6-6 with TRBJ1-3; 8 bases are shared with TRBD1. The V and J ends lost 2 bases and 14 bases, in that order; junction bases with no gene match: 14. Germline values: CDR1 MNHNY, CDR2 SVGAGI (reference sequence). There are 15 residues in the CDR3. CDR3 residues: CASSYQGQGVVRVYF. CDR3 coding DNA: TGTGCCAGCAGTTACCAAGGACAGGGAGTGGTGCGTGTATATTTT.

This clone was detected once. The chain recombines TRBV5-1 with TRBJ1-1; 8 positions match TRBD1. V trimming: 3 bases; J trimming: 11 bases; junction bases outside the gene matches: 3. The CDR3 contains 11 residues. The V gene's germline CDR1 is SGHRS and CDR2 YFSETQ. CDR3 DNA sequence: TGCGCCAGCAGCTCGACAGGGGAGGCTTTCTTT. This encodes CASSSTGEAFF. The full variable domain, its missing parts supplied by reference TRBV5-1 and TRBJ1-1, is KAGVTQTPRYLIKTRGQQVTLSCSPISGHRSVSWYQQTPGQGLQFLFEYFSETQRNKGNFPGRFSGRQFSNSRSEMNVSTLELGDSALYLCASSSTGEAFFGQGTRLTVV.

V gene TRBV30 combines with J gene TRBJ1-4; no clear D. This CDR3 has 15 residues. Trimming pared 0 bases from V and 1 base from J, leaving 9 bases between. The germline CDR1 and CDR2 sequences are GTSNPN and SVGIG (reference sequence). For the CDR3, the DNA is TGTGCCTGGAGTGTACTATTGGGAACTAATGAAAAACTGTTTTTT. Its translation: CAWSVLLGTNEKLFF.

The V and J genes are TRBV2 and TRBJ1-1, with TRBD1 as a possible D gene (6 bases). The germline V gene encodes CDR1 SNHLY and CDR2 FYNNEI. The CDR3 covers 13 residues. Trimming pared 6 bases from V and 1 base from J, leaving 9 bases between. The DNA for the CDR3 is TGTGCCAGCAGATACAGGGAGAACACTGAAGCTTTCTTT. The encoded protein is CASRYRENTEAFF.

The chain recombines TRBV6-5 with TRBJ2-1; 8 bases align to TRBD2. The CDR3 contains 15 residues. Germline CDR1 reads MNHEY; CDR2 reads SVGAGI. The V gene end was trimmed by 5 bases and the J gene end by 2 bases; junction bases not matched to a gene: 5. CDR3 coding DNA: TGTGCCAGCAGTCACACTAGCGGACCCTACAATGAGCAGTTCTTC. Its translation is CASSHTSGPYNEQFF.

This chain links TRBV9 with TRBJ2-3; 9 bases match TRBD2. The CDR3 extends over 16 amino acids. The germline V gene encodes CDR1 SGDLS and CDR2 YYNGEE. J lost 2 bases, V lost 1 base, and 5 bases had no gene match. The CDR3: CASSVNPSGNTDTQYF. The CDR3 DNA reads as TGTGCCAGCAGCGTAAATCCTAGCGGGAACACAGATACGCAGTATTTT. Filled out from reference TRBV9 and TRBJ2-3, the complete variable domain reads DSGVTQTPKHLITATGQRVTLRCSPRSGDLSVYWYQQSLDQGLQFLIQYYNGEERAKGNILERFSAQQFPDLHSELNLSSLELGDSALYFCASSVNPSGNTDTQYFGPGTRLTVL.

J is TRBJ2-7 and V is TRBV11-3, with D perhaps matching TRBD2 (5 bases). V shed 2 bases and J shed 3 bases, with 11 bases lying between them. Germline CDR1 and CDR2: SGHNT and YENEEA. This CDR3 has 14 residues. The CDR3 DNA is TGTGCCAGCAGCTTACGAGGGTCGGACTACGAGCAGTACTTC. The encoded protein is CASSLRGSDYEQYF.

This clone was recorded once. This chain links TRBV7-3 with TRBJ2-7, with 9 bases that match TRBD1. Germline CDR1 and CDR2: SGHTA and FQGTGA. V gave up 3 bases and J gave up 5 bases; unmatched junction bases: 8. The CDR3 loop spans 15 amino acids. The CDR3 reads CASSLAGQGIHEQYF. CDR3 sequence (DNA): TGTGCCAGCAGCTTGGCGGGACAGGGTATCCACGAGCAGTACTTC.

J is TRBJ2-4 and V is TRBV5-4, with D perhaps matching TRBD2 (5 bases). Germline V gene data show CDR1 as SGHNT and CDR2 as YYREEE (reference sequence). This CDR3 is 16 amino acids long. V gave up 3 bases and J gave up 0 bases, with 13 bases separating them. The CDR3 sequence is CASSSRGILAKNIQYF. CDR3 nucleotide sequence: TGTGCCAGCAGCTCCAGAGGGATCCTAGCCAAAAACATTCAGTACTTC.

Only a few counts were recorded for this clone. The chain uses TRBV5-1 and TRBJ2-5; no clear D. V was shortened by 4 bases and J by 3 bases, with 4 bases between the two germline ends. Germline V gene lookup returns CDR1 SGHRS and CDR2 YFSETQ. This CDR3 is built from 11 residues. CDR3 in DNA: TGCGCCAGCAGCCTAAAAGAGACCCAGTACTTC. Encoded protein: CASSLKETQYF.

This chain links TRBV18 with TRBJ2-6; the D is unclear. Germline-derived CDR1 and CDR2 are KGHSH and LQKENI. The CDR3 is 14 amino acids. The V and J ends lost 6 bases and 4 bases respectively, with 10 bases between them. CDR3 sequence reads: CASSDQTGANVLTF. The CDR3 nucleotides read TGTGCCAGCTCCGACCAGACAGGGGCCAACGTCCTGACTTTC.

The rearrangement links TRBV6-6 to TRBJ2-7, with a tentative D call TRBD1 (6 bases). V lost 5 bases, J lost 2 bases, and 13 bases lay in between. The length of the CDR3 is 14 residues. From germline, CDR1 is MNHNY and CDR2 SVGAGI (reference sequence). CDR3 sequence reads: CASSARDTTYEQYF. In DNA, the CDR3 is TGTGCCAGCAGTGCCCGGGACACTACCTACGAGCAGTACTTC.

The chain carries TRBV27 and TRBJ1-5, with D perhaps TRBD1 (5 bases). Germline CDR1 MNHEY, CDR2 SMNVEV (reference sequence). The V and J ends lost 5 bases and 2 bases respectively, with 13 bases between them. This CDR3 has 15 residues. The CDR3, as DNA: TGTGCCAGCAGTCGCAGGGCGGTTGGCAATCAGCCCCAGCATTTT. Amino acid sequence: CASSRRAVGNQPQHF.

The chain couples TRBV6-1 to TRBJ2-1, with D hard to call. This CDR3 is built from 12 residues. The V end was cut by 2 bases, the J end by 14 bases, with 13 bases between. Per the germline V gene, CDR1 is MNHNS and CDR2 is SASEGT. The CDR3 region is CASSEYAAVKFF. CDR3 in DNA: TGTGCCAGCAGTGAATACGCCGCGGTTAAGTTCTTC.

The chain joins TRBV20-1 to TRBJ2-5; no reliable D call. V shed 1 base and J shed 9 bases, with 6 bases lying between them. The germline gives CDR1 DFQATT, CDR2 SNEGSKA (reference sequence). The CDR3 extends over 10 amino acids. The CDR3 DNA sequence: TGCAGTGCTAGAGCCCGGGCCCAGTACTTC. Translation gives CSARARAQYF.

In this sample, this clone turned up once. The chain couples TRBV11-2 to TRBJ2-5, with TRBD1 matching over 9 bases. Germline values: CDR1 SGHAT, CDR2 FQNNGV. This CDR3 comprises 15 residues. Trimming at V came to 5 bases and at J to 4 bases, leaving 8 bases not matched to a gene. CDR3 residues: CASSPRTGEGETQYF. As DNA, the CDR3 is TGTGCCAGCAGCCCTAGGACAGGGGAAGGAGAGACCCAGTACTTC.

The chain uses TRBV7-9 and TRBJ1-2; D remains unclear. The CDR3 is made up of 14 amino acids. Germline V gene sequence: CDR1 SEHNR, CDR2 FQNEAQ (reference sequence). The germline V and J ends were trimmed by 2 bases and 8 bases, with 15 bases remaining between them. This chain's CDR3 is CASSLRDDSGGYTF. CDR3 nucleotide sequence: TGTGCCAGCAGCTTAAGGGATGACTCGGGGGGCTACACCTTC.

The rearrangement links TRBV5-5 to TRBJ1-4; possibly TRBD1 for D (6 bases). This CDR3 region has 14 residues. V dropped 5 bases and J dropped 8 bases, with 16 bases sitting between them. The germline gives CDR1 SGHKS, CDR2 YYEKEE (reference sequence). CDR3 DNA: TGTGCCAGCAGTTTTTCCCGGACAGAGGAAAAACTGTTTTTT. It encodes CASSFSRTEEKLFF. Drawing the rest from reference TRBV5-5 and TRBJ1-4, the complete variable domain is DAGVTQSPTHLIKTRGQQVTLRCSPISGHKSVSWYQQVLGQGPQFIFQYYEKEERGRGNFPDRFSARQFPNYSSELNVNALLLGDSALYLCASSFSRTEEKLFFGSGTQLSVL.